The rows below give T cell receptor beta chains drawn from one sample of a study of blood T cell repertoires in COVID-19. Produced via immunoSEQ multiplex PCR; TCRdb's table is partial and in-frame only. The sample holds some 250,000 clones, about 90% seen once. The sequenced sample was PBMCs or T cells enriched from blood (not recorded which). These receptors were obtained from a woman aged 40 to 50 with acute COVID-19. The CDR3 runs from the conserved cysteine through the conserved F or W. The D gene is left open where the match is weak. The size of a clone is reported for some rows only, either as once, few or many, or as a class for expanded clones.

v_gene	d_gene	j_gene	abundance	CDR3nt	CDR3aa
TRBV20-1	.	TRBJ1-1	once	TGCAGTGCTAGTGGGAGGGGAAAGACTGAAGCTTTCTTT	CSASGRGKTEAFF
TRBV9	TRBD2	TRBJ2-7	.	TGTGCCAGCAGCGTCGGCGGGAGTGACTCCTACGAGCAGTACTTC	CASSVGGSDSYEQYF
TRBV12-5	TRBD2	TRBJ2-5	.	TGTGCTAGTGCTTCTAGCGGGAGTCAGACCCAGTACTTC	CASASSGSQTQYF
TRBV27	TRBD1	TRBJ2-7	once	TGTGCCAGCAGTGAACCACGACAGGGGATTTACGAGCAGTACTTC	CASSEPRQGIYEQYF
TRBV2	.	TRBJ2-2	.	TGTGCCAGCAGTGAGGAGTACACCGGGGAGCTGTTTTTT	CASSEEYTGELFF
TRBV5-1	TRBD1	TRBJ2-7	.	TGCGCCAGCAGCCACAGACAGGGAAGCTCCTACGAGCAGTACTTC	CASSHRQGSSYEQYF
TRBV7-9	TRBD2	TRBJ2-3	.	TGTGCCAGCAGCCCGGGGACAGGCTCTCTAGCGGGAGCGCAGTATTTT	CASSPGTGSLAGAQYF
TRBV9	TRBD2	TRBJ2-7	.	TGTGCCAGCAGCCCCCGGGGAGCTAGCGGGAAGAACCTATACGAGCAGTACTTC	CASSPRGASGKNLYEQYF
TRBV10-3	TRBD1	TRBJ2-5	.	TGTGCCATCAGTGAGTCTAACAGGGGGCGGTCAGAGACCCAGTACTTC	CAISESNRGRSETQYF
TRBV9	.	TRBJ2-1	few	TGTGCCAGCAGCGTAGGTAGCCTGGTGCTTGAGCAGTTCTTC	CASSVGSLVLEQFF
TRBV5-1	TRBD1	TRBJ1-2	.	TGCGCCAGCAGAAAGGACAGGGTTCCTACTAGGGGCTACACCTTC	CASRKDRVPTRGYTF
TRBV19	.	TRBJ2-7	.	TGTGCCAGTAGTAGTCAGGGCCGAAGCTCCTACGAGCAGTACTTC	CASSSQGRSSYEQYF
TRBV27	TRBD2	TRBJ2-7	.	TGTGCCAGCAGTCCTCGACTAGCGGGATTGTACGAGCAGTACTTC	CASSPRLAGLYEQYF
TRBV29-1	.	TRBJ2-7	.	TGCAGCGTTGAAGCTAGTTACGAGCAGTACTTC	CSVEASYEQYF
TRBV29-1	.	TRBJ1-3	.	TGCAGCGCCGAAAAACCGGGAGCAAACACCATATATTTT	CSAEKPGANTIYF
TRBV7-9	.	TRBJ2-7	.	TGTGCCAGCAGCTTTGCAGGGCCGGGCGAGCAGTACTTC	CASSFAGPGEQYF
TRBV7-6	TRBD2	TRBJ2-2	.	TGTGCCAGCAGCTTAAAGGGACTAGCGGGAGAGGGGACCGGGGAGCTGTTTTTT	CASSLKGLAGEGTGELFF
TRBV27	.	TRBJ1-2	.	TGTGCCAGCAGAGAGACAGGTTTTAATGGCTACACCTTC	CASRETGFNGYTF
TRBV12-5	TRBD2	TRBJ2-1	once	TGTGCTAGTGGTTTGGTACTGGCTAGCGGGCGCTACAATGAGCAGTTCTTC	CASGLVLASGRYNEQFF
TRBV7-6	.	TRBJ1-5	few	TGTGCCAGCAGCTTAGCAACGGGACAGCCCCAGCATTTT	CASSLATGQPQHF
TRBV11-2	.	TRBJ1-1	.	TGTGCCAGCAGCCTTTTCCGGGTAATGAACACTGAAGCTTTCTTT	CASSLFRVMNTEAFF
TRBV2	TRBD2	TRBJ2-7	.	TGTGCCAGGACTAGCGGGACCTACGAGCAGTACTTC	CARTSGTYEQYF
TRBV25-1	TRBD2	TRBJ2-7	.	TGTGCCAGCAGCCGAGGACTAGCGGGAGTTGAGGAGCAGTACTTC	CASSRGLAGVEEQYF
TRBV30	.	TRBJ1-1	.	TGTGCCTGGAGTTTCAGCCTCTTGGGACAATTGAACACTGAAGCTTTCTTT	CAWSFSLLGQLNTEAFF
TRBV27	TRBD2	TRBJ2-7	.	TGTGCCAGCGCCTATAGCGGGAGTGGGTCCTACGAGCAGTACTTC	CASAYSGSGSYEQYF
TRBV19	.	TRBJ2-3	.	TGTGCCAGTAGTATAAAGCAGGGCACAGATACGCAGTATTTT	CASSIKQGTDTQYF
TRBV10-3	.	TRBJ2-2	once	TGTGCCATCGGCCGCACGAACACCGGGGAGCTGTTTTTT	CAIGRTNTGELFF
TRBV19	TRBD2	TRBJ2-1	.	TGTGCCAGTAGTATGCGGCGGGAGCGCGTTAATGAGCAGTTCTTC	CASSMRRERVNEQFF
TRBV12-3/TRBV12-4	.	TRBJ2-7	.	TGTGCCAGCAGTTTTGGCAGGACCTACGAGCAGTACTTC	CASSFGRTYEQYF
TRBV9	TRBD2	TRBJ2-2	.	TGTGCCAGCAGCGGTACAGGCCTACTAGCGGTTTCCACCGGGGAGCTGTTTTTT	CASSGTGLLAVSTGELFF
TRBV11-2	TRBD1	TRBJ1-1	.	TGTGCCAGCAGCCTCGGGACAGGGATTACTGAAGCTTTCTTT	CASSLGTGITEAFF
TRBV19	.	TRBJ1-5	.	TGTGCCAGTACCTCAGTCGACAGTAGCAATCAGCCCCAGCATTTT	CASTSVDSSNQPQHF
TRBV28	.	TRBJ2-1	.	TGTGCCAGCAGTCAAACGGGTCGCGATGAGCAGTTCTTC	CASSQTGRDEQFF
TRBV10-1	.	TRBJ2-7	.	TGCGCCAGCAGTCTAGGACATTTAGACGCCTACGAGCAGTACTTC	CASSLGHLDAYEQYF
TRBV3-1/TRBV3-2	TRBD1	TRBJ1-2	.	TGTGCCAGCAGCTTGGGACAGCCTTATGGCTACACCTTC	CASSLGQPYGYTF
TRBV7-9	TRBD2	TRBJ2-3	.	TGTGCCAGCAGCACCCGGGACTACACTAGCACAGATACGCAGTATTTT	CASSTRDYTSTDTQYF
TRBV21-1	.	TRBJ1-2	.	TGTGCCAGCAGCAAAAGTGAAGGGTGGGCAGGGCCTAACTATGGCTACACCTTC	CASSKSEGWAGPNYGYTF
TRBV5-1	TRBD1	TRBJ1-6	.	TGCGCCAGCAGCTTGAGTGGGACAGGGAGAAATAATTCACCCCTCCACTTT	CASSLSGTGRNNSPLHF
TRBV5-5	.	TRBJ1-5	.	TGTGCCAGCAGCTTGGAGCCCTATAGCAATCAGCCCCAGCATTTT	CASSLEPYSNQPQHF
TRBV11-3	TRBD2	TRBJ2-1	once	TGTGCCAGCAGCTTAGGCGGACTAGCGGGAGAGCAGTTCTTC	CASSLGGLAGEQFF
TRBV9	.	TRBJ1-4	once	TGTGCCAGCAGCGCCGCGGGGCATTCTAATGAAAAACTGTTTTTT	CASSAAGHSNEKLFF
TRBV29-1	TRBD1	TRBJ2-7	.	TGCAGCATCTCTTGGGACAGGGGCTATTACGAGCAGTACTTC	CSISWDRGYYEQYF
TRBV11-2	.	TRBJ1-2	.	TGTGCCAGCAGCTTATCAAGGGGCTTTAACTATGGCTACACCTTC	CASSLSRGFNYGYTF
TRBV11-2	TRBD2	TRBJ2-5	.	TGTGCCAGCAGCGGCAAGGGACTAGCGGGAGGAGAGACCCAGTACTTC	CASSGKGLAGGETQYF
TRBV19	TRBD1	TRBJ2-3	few	TGTGCCAGTAGACCGGACAGGAGAACAGATACGCAGTATTTT	CASRPDRRTDTQYF